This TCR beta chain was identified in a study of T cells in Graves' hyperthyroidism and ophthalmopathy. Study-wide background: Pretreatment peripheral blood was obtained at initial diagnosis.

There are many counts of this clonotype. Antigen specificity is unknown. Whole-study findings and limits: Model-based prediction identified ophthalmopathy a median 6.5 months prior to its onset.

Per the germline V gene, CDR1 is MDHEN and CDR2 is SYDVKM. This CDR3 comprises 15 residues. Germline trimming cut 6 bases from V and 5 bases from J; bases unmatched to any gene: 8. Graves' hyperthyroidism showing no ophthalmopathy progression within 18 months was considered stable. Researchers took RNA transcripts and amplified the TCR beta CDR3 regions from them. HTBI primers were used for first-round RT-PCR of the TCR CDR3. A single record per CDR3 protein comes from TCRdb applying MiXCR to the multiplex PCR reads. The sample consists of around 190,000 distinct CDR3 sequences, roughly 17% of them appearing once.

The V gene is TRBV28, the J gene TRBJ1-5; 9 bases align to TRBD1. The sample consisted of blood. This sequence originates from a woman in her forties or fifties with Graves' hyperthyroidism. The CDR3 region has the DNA TGTGCCAGCAGCCAACCGGGACAGGGCTATCAGCCCCAGCATTTT. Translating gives CASSQPGQGYQPQHF.